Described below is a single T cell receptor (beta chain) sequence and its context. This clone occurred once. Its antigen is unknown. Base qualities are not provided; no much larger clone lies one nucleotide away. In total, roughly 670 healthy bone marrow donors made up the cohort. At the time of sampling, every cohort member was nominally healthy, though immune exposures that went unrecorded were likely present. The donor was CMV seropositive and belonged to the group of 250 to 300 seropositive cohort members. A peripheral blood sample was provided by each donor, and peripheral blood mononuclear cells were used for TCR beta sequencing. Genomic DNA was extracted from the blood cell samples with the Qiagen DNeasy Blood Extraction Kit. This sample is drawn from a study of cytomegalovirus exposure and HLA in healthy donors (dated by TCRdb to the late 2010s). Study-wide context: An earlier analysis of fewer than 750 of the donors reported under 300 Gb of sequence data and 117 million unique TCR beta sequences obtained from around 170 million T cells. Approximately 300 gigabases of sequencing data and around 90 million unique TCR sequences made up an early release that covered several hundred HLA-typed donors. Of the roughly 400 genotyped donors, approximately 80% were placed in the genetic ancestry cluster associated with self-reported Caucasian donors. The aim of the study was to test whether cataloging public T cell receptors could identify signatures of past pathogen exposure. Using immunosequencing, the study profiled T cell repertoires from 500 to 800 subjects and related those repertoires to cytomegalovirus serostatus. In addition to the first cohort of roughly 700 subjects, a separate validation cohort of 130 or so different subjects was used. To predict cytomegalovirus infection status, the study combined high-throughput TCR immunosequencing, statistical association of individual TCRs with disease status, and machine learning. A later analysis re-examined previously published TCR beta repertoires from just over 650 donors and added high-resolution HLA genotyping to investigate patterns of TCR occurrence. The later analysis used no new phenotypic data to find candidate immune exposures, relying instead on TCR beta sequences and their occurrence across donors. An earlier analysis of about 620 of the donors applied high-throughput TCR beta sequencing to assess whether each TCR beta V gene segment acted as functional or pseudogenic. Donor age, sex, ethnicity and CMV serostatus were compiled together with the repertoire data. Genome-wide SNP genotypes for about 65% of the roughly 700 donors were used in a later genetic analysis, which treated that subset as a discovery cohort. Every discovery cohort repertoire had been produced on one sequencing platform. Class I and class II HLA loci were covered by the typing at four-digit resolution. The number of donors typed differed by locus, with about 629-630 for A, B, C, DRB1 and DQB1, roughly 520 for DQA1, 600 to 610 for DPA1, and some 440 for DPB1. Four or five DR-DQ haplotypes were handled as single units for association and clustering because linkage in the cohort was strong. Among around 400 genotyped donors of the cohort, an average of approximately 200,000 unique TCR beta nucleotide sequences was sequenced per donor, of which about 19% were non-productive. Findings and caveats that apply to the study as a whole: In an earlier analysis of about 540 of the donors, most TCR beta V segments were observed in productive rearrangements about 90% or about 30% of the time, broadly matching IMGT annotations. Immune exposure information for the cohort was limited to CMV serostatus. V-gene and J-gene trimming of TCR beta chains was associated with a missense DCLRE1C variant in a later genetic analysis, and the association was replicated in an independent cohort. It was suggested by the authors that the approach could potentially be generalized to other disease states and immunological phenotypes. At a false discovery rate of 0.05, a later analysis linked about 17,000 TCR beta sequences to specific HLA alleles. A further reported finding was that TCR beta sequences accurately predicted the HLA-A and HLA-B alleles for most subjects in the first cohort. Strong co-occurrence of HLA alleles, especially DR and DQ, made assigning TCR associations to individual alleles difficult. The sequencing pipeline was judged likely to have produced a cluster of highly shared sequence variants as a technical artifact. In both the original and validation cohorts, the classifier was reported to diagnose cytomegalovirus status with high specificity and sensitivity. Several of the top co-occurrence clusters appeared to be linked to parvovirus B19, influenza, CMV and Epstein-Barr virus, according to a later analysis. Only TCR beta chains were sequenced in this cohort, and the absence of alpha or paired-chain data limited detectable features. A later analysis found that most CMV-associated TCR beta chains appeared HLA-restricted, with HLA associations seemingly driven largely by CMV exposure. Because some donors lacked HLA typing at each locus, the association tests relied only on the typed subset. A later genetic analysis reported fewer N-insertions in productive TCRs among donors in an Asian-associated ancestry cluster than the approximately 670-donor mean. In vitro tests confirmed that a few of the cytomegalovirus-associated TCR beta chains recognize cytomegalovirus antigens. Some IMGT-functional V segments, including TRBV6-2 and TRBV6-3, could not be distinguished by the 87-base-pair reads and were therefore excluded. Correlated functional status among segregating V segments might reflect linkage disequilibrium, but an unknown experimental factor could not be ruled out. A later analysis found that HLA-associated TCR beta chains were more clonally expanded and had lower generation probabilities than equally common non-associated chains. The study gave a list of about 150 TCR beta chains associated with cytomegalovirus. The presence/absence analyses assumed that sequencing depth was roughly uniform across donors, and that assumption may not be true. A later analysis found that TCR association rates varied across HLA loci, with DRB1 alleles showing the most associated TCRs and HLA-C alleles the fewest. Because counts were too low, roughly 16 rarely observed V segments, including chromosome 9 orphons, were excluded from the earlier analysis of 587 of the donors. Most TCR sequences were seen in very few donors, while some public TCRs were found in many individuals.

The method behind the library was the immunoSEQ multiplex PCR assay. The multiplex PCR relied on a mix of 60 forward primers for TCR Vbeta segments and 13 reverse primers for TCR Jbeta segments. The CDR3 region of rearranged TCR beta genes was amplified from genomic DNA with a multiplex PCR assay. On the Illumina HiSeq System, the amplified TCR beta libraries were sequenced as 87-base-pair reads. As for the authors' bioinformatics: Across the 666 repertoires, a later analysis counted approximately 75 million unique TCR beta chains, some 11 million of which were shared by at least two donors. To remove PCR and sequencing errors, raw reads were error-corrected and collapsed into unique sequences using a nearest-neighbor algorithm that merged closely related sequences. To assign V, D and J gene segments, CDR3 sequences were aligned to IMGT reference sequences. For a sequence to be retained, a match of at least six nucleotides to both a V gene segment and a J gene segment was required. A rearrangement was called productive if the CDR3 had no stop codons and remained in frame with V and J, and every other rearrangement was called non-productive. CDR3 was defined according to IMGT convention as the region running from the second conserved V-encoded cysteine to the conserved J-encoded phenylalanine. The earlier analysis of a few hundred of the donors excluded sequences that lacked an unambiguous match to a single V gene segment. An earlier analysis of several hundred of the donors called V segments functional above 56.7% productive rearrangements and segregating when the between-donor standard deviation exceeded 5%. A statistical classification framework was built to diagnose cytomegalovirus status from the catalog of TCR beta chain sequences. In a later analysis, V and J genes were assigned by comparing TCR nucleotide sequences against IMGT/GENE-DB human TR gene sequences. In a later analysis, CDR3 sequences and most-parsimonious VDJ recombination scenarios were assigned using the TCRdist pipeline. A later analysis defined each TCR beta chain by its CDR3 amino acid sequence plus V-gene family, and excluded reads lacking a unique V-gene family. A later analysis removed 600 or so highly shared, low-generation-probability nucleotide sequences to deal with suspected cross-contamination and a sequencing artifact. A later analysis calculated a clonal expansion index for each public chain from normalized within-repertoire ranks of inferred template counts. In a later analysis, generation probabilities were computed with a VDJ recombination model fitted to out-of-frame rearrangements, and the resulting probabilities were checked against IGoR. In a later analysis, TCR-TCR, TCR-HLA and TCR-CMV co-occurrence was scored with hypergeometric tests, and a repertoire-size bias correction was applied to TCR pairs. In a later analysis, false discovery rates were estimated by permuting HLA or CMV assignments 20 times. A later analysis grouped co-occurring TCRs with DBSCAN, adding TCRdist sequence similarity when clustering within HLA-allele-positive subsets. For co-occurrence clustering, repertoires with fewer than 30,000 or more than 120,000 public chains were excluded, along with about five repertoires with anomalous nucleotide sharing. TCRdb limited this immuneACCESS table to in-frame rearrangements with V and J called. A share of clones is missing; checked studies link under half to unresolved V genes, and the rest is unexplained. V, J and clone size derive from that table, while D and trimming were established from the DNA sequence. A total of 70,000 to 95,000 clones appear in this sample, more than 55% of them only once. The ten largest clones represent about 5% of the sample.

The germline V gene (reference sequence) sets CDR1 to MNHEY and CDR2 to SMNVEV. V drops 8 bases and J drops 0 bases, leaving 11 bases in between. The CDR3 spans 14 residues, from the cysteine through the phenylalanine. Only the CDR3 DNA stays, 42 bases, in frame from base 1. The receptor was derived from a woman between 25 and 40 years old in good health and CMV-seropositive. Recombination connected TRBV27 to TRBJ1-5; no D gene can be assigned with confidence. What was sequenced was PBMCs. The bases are TGTGCCAGCTCGCTGTCCTATAGCAATCAGCCCCAGCATTTT. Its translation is CASSLSYSNQPQHF.